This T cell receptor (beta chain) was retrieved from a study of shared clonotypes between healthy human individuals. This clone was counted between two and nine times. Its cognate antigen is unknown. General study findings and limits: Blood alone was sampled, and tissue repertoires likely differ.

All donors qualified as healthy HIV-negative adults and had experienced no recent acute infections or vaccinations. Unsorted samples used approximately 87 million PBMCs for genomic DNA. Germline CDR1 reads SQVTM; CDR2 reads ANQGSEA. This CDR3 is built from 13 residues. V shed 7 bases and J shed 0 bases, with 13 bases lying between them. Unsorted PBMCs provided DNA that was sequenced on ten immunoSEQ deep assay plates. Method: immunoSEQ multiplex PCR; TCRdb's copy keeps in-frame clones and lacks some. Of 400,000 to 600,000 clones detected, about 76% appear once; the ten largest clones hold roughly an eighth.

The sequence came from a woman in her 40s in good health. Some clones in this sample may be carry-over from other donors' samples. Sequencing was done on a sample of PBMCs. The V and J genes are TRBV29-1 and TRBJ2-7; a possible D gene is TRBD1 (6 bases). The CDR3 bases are TGCAGCGCCGTTAAGGACAGCTCCTACGAGCAGTACTTC. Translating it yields CSAVKDSSYEQYF.